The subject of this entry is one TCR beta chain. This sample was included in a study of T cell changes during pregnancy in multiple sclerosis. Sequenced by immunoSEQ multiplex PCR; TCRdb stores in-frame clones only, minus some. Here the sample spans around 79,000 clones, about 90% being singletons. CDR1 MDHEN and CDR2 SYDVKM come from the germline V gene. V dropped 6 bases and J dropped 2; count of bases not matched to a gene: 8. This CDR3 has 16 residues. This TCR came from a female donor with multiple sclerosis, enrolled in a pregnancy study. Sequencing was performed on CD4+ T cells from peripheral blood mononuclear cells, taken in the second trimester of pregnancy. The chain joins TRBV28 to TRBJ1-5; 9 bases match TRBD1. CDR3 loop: CASSTGQGTRNQPQHF. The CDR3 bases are TGTGCCAGCAGCACAGGACAGGGGACGCGCAATCAGCCCCAGCATTTT.